A selection of T cell receptor beta chains follows, all from one sample in a study of cytomegalovirus exposure and HLA in healthy donors. Profiling relied on immunoSEQ multiplex PCR, and the TCRdb table lists in-frame clones only, not all of them. This sample has 100,000 to 150,000 clones, with about 91% found just once. The specimen was PBMCs. The source is a woman aged 18-35 years in good health and CMV-seronegative. Each CDR3 is given with its conserved first and last residue. The order of the fields is D gene, clone size, J gene, V gene, CDR3 protein, CDR3 DNA. D genes are given only for firm matches. A row's size may be missing; if present it is once, few, many or a size class.

.,.,TRBJ2-5,TRBV27,CASSTYIMNRGQETQYF,TGTGCCAGCAGTACATACATCATGAACCGGGGCCAAGAGACCCAGTACTTC
.,.,TRBJ2-3,TRBV7-9,CASSLVASGTDTQYF,TGTGCCAGCAGCTTAGTGGCTAGCGGCACAGATACGCAGTATTTT
.,.,TRBJ1-5,TRBV4-3,CASSPRAQNGNQPQHF,TGCGCCAGCAGCCCGCGGGCGCAAAATGGCAATCAGCCCCAGCATTTT
.,.,TRBJ1-1,TRBV19,CASREGYLGAFF,TGTGCCAGCAGGGAGGGTTATCTAGGAGCTTTCTTT
.,.,TRBJ1-6,TRBV29-1,CSVADSYNSPLHF,TGCAGCGTGGCAGACTCCTATAATTCACCCCTCCACTTT
.,.,TRBJ2-1,TRBV7-2,CASSWGEAQFF,TGTGCCAGCAGCTGGGGAGAGGCCCAGTTCTTC
.,.,TRBJ1-5,TRBV12-5,CASGYSPATEYSNQPQHF,TGTGCTAGTGGTTACTCCCCCGCGACAGAGTATAGCAATCAGCCCCAGCATTTT
.,.,TRBJ2-7,TRBV6-6,CASSPVGQPSF,TGTGCCAGCAGCCCGGTGGGGCAGCCGAGCTTC
.,.,TRBJ1-1,TRBV27,CASSLTPGNTEAFF,TGTGCCAGCAGCCTGACCCCGGGGAACACTGAAGCTTTCTTT
.,.,TRBJ1-5,TRBV28,CASSLIQARQPQHF,TGTGCCAGCAGTTTAATCCAGGCCAGACAGCCCCAGCATTTT
.,.,TRBJ1-5,TRBV28,CASSPYRRDLLVQPQHF,TGTGCCAGCAGTCCGTACCGCCGAGATCTCTTAGTCCAGCCCCAGCATTTT
TRBD1,once,TRBJ2-5,TRBV5-4,CASSSGTGGETQYF,TGTGCCAGCAGCTCCGGGACAGGGGGAGAGACCCAGTACTTC
.,.,TRBJ2-7,TRBV6-5,CASSPSTSSYEQYF,TGTGCCAGCAGCCCTTCCACTAGTTCCTACGAGCAGTACTTC
.,.,TRBJ2-3,TRBV6-5,CASSKTGLADTQYF,TGTGCCAGCAGCAAAACGGGATTGGCAGATACGCAGTATTTT
.,.,TRBJ2-1,TRBV19,CASRLVGQLEADEQFF,TGTGCCAGTAGGCTAGTGGGACAACTCGAAGCAGATGAGCAGTTCTTC
.,.,TRBJ1-3,TRBV4-2,CASSQDLRQNSLSGNTIYF,TGTGCCAGCAGCCAGGATCTCCGACAGAATTCTCTCTCTGGAAACACCATATATTTT
TRBD1,once,TRBJ2-5,TRBV6-5,CASSYLPGTVQETQYF,TGTGCCAGCAGTTACCTCCCCGGGACAGTTCAAGAGACCCAGTACTTC
TRBD2,.,TRBJ2-2,TRBV7-6,CASSRIEASGGAPTGELFF,TGTGCCAGCAGCCGCATAGAGGCGAGCGGGGGGGCACCCACCGGGGAGCTGTTTTTT
.,.,TRBJ2-7,TRBV4-2,CASSQFLGGLHEQYF,TGTGCCAGCAGCCAATTTCTAGGCGGCCTACACGAGCAGTACTTC
TRBD1,.,TRBJ2-5,TRBV18,CASSQNPGQGQETQYF,TGTGCCAGCTCACAGAACCCGGGACAGGGGCAGGAGACCCAGTACTTC
.,.,TRBJ1-2,TRBV19,CASNVGGRNGYTF,TGTGCCAGTAACGTCGGAGGAAGGAATGGCTACACCTTC
.,.,TRBJ1-4,TRBV28,CASSPFPLRQLGAEKLFF,TGTGCCAGCAGCCCATTTCCCCTCCGACAGTTGGGGGCGGAAAAACTGTTTTTT
.,.,TRBJ1-1,TRBV28,CASSLAGASEAFF,TGTGCCAGCAGCCTCGCGGGGGCAAGTGAAGCTTTCTTT
TRBD1,.,TRBJ2-5,TRBV7-2,CASSPRGTGKVETQYF,TGTGCCAGCAGCCCAAGAGGGACAGGGAAGGTAGAGACCCAGTACTTC
TRBD1,.,TRBJ2-1,TRBV7-9,CASSLLPGQGSYNEQFF,TGTGCCAGCAGCCTCCTCCCGGGACAGGGGTCCTACAATGAGCAGTTCTTC
TRBD2,.,TRBJ2-7,TRBV10-3,CAISVFTTSGRLSSYEQYF,TGTGCCATCAGTGTATTTACGACTAGCGGGAGGCTGAGCTCCTACGAGCAGTACTTC
TRBD1,.,TRBJ1-1,TRBV11-3,CASSGGQGRAEAFF,TGTGCCAGCTCAGGGGGACAGGGGCGCGCTGAAGCTTTCTTT
TRBD2,.,TRBJ2-1,TRBV6-5,CASRGGISSYNEQFF,TGTGCCAGCCGGGGAGGGATAAGCTCCTACAATGAGCAGTTCTTC
.,.,TRBJ2-3,TRBV18,CASSPARVEAQYF,TGTGCCAGCTCACCGGCTCGCGTGGAGGCGCAGTATTTT
.,once,TRBJ2-3,TRBV9,CASSVNIGTDTQYF,TGTGCCAGCAGCGTAAATATTGGCACAGATACGCAGTATTTT
TRBD1,.,TRBJ1-6,TRBV6-1,CASSEMQGAFSPLHF,TGTGCCAGCAGTGAAATGCAGGGGGCGTTTTCACCCCTCCACTTT
TRBD1,.,TRBJ2-7,TRBV28,CASDSGTGGREQYF,TGTGCCAGCGATTCCGGGACAGGGGGCCGCGAGCAGTACTTC
TRBD1,.,TRBJ1-2,TRBV6-6,CASRSGGTETYGYTF,TGTGCCAGCAGATCAGGGGGAACTGAGACCTATGGCTACACCTTC
.,.,TRBJ2-5,TRBV18,CASSPLRQVMKETQYF,TGTGCCAGCTCACCATTGAGACAGGTCATGAAAGAGACCCAGTACTTC
.,.,TRBJ2-1,TRBV19,CASKATIGFNEQFF,TGTGCCAGTAAGGCGACTATAGGTTTCAATGAGCAGTTCTTC
TRBD2,.,TRBJ2-1,TRBV30,CAWSRLAVDLGEQFF,TGTGCCTGGAGTCGACTAGCGGTTGACTTGGGGGAGCAGTTCTTC
TRBD1,.,TRBJ1-3,TRBV5-1,CASSGWTGPEAGNTIYF,TGCGCCAGCAGCGGATGGACAGGGCCGGAAGCTGGAAACACCATATATTTT
TRBD1,.,TRBJ2-7,TRBV19,CASSLVQGAYEQYF,TGTGCCAGTAGTCTAGTCCAGGGGGCCTACGAGCAGTACTTC
.,.,TRBJ2-2,TRBV7-2,CASSPQQGTGELFF,TGTGCCAGCAGCCCACAGCAGGGTACCGGGGAGCTGTTTTTT
TRBD2,.,TRBJ2-5,TRBV29-1,CSAQSRHAMAGRGETQYF,TGCAGCGCTCAATCACGCCACGCCATGGCGGGGAGGGGAGAGACCCAGTACTTC
TRBD1,.,TRBJ1-2,TRBV19,CASTPTGQNYGYTF,TGTGCCAGTACTCCCACGGGACAGAACTATGGCTACACCTTC
TRBD2,.,TRBJ2-1,TRBV28,CASSLILAGGHVQFF,TGTGCCAGCAGCCTTATCTTAGCGGGGGGGCACGTTCAGTTCTTC
.,.,TRBJ2-1,TRBV4-2,CASSQGAERDEQFF,TGTGCCAGCAGCCAGGGAGCGGAGCGTGATGAGCAGTTCTTC
.,.,TRBJ2-1,TRBV28,CASSLALNSYNEQFF,TGTGCCAGCAGTTTAGCGCTTAATTCCTACAATGAGCAGTTCTTC
TRBD1,.,TRBJ1-2,TRBV7-8,CASSLIWAGGLEGYTF,TGTGCCAGCAGCCTAATTTGGGCAGGGGGCCTCGAAGGCTACACCTTC
.,.,TRBJ1-5,TRBV7-9,CASSQEVGRWVVKEPQHF,TGTGCCAGCAGCCAAGAAGTCGGCAGGTGGGTAGTTAAGGAGCCCCAGCATTTT
.,.,TRBJ2-7,TRBV4-1,CASSQEVRSLYEQYF,TGCGCCAGCAGCCAAGAGGTCAGATCCCTCTACGAGCAGTACTTC
TRBD1,.,TRBJ1-2,TRBV30,CAWSILDRAYGYTF,TGTGCCTGGAGTATATTGGACAGGGCTTATGGCTACACCTTC
TRBD2,.,TRBJ2-4,TRBV28,CASSRERAGLAKNIQYF,TGTGCCAGCAGTCGGGAAAGAGCGGGGCTAGCCAAAAACATTCAGTACTTC
TRBD1,.,TRBJ1-2,TRBV19,CASTQSDRFGYTF,TGTGCCAGTACACAATCGGACAGGTTTGGCTACACCTTC
.,.,TRBJ1-3,TRBV30,CACWSGSGNTIYF,TGTGCCTGTTGGTCGGGCTCTGGAAACACCATATATTTT
.,.,TRBJ1-4,TRBV10-1,CASSDGGTNEKLFF,TGCGCCAGCAGTGACGGAGGAACTAATGAAAAACTGTTTTTT
.,.,TRBJ1-6,TRBV30,CAWSTTYSPLHF,TGTGCCTGGTCGACTACTTACTCACCCCTCCACTTT
.,.,TRBJ2-7,TRBV11-2,CASSETSSYEQYF,TGTGCCAGCAGCGAAACTAGCTCCTACGAGCAGTACTTC
.,.,TRBJ2-5,TRBV18,CASSRRSGETQYF,TGTGCCAGCTCACGCCGCTCGGGAGAGACCCAGTACTTC
.,.,TRBJ1-2,TRBV12-5,CASGLALPVEGVDGYTF,TGTGCTAGTGGTTTGGCACTGCCGGTGGAGGGAGTTGATGGCTACACCTTC
TRBD1,.,TRBJ2-1,TRBV6-5,CASKTGGYNEQFF,TGTGCCAGCAAAACAGGGGGGTACAATGAGCAGTTCTTC
TRBD2,.,TRBJ2-1,TRBV5-1,CASSLTSGVIGEQFF,TGCGCCAGCAGCTTGACTAGCGGAGTCATCGGAGAGCAGTTCTTC
.,.,TRBJ1-3,TRBV14,CASSQEWSYSGNTIYF,TGTGCCAGCAGCCAAGAGTGGAGTTACTCTGGAAACACCATATATTTT
TRBD1,.,TRBJ1-2,TRBV28,CASRFGTGYGYTF,TGTGCCAGCCGCTTTGGGACAGGCTATGGCTACACCTTC